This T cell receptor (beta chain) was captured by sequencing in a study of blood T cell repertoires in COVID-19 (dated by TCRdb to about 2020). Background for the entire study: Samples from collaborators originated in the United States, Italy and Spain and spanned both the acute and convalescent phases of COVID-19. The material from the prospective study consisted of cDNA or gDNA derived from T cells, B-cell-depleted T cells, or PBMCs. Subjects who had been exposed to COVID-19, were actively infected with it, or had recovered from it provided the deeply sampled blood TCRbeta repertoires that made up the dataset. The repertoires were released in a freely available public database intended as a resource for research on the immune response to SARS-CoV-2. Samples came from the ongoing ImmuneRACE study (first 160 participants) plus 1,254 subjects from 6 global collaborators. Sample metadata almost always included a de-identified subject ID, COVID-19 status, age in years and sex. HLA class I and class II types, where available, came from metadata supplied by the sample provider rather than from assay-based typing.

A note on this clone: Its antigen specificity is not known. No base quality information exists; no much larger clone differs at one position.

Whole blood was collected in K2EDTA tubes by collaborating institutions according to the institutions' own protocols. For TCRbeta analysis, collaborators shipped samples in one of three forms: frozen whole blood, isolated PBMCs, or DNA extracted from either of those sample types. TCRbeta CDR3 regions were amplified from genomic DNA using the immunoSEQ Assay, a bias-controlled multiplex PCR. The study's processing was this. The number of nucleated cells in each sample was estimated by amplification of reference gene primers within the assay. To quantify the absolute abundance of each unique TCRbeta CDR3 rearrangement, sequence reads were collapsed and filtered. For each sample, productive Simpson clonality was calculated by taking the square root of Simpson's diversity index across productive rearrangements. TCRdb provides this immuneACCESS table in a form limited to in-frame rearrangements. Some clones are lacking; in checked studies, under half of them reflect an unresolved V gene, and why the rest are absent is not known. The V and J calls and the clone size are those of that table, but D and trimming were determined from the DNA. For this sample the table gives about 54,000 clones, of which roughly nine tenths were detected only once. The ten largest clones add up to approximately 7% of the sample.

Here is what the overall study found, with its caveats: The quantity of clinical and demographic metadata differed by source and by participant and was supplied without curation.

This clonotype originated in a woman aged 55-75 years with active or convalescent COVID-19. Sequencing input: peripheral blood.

The DNA sequence is TGTGCCAGCAGCTTAGTTTCGGGAGGACCGTACAATGAGCAGTTCTTC. Translation gives CASSLVSGGPYNEQFF. The rearrangement joined TRBV11-3 to TRBJ2-1, with 7 bases aligning to TRBD2. Compared with germline, V lacks 1 base and J lacks 4 bases; bases without a gene match: 7. CDR1 and CDR2 are read off the germline V gene as SGHNT and YENEEA. CDR3 length: 16 amino acids, cysteine to phenylalanine. Of the read, only the CDR3 DNA is kept; its 48 bases are in frame from base 1.